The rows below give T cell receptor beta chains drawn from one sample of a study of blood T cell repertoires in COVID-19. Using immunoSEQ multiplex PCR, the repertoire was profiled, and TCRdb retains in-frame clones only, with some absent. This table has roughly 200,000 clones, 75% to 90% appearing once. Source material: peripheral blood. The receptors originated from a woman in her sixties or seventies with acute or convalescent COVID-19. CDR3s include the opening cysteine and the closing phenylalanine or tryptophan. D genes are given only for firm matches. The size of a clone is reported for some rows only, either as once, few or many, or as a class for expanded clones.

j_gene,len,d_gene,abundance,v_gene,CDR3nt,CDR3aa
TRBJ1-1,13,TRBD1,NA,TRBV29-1,TGCAGCGCCTCGACAGGGCAGAACACTGAAGCTTTCTTT,CSASTGQNTEAFF
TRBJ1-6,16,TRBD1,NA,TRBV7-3,TGTGCCAGCAGCTTATATGGGACAGGGAATGGGTCACCCCTCCACTTT,CASSLYGTGNGSPLHF
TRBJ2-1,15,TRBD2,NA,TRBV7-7,TGTGCTAGCAGCCGACAAGCGGGGGAGGGAATTGAGCAGTTCTTC,CASSRQAGEGIEQFF
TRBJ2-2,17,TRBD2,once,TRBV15,TGTGCCACCAGCAGAGATGCGGGAGTCGCGAACACCGGGGAGCTGTTTTTT,CATSRDAGVANTGELFF
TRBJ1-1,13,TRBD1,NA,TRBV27,TGTGCCAGCAGAAGGACAGGTGGCACTGAAGCTTTCTTT,CASRRTGGTEAFF
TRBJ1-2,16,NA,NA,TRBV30,TGTGCCTGGAGTCCACCCTGGGGACTTGGGGGGTATGGCTACACCTTC,CAWSPPWGLGGYGYTF
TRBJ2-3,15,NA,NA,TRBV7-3,TGTGCCAGCAGCTTAACGGCGGGTACTACAGATACGCAGTATTTT,CASSLTAGTTDTQYF
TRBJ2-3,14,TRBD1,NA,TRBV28,TGTGCCAGCAGTGGACAGGGGGCGCGGGGTACGCAGTATTTT,CASSGQGARGTQYF
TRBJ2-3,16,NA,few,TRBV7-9,TGTGCCAGCAGCCGTATCCTTAGCGGAACCACAGATACGCAGTATTTT,CASSRILSGTTDTQYF
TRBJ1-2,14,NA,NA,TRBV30,TGTGCCTGGAACTCCCCAGCGGTAAACTATGGCTACACCTTC,CAWNSPAVNYGYTF
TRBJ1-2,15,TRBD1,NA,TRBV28,TGTGCCAGCAGAAGGGACAGGGGGCCCGGGTATGGCTACACCTTC,CASRRDRGPGYGYTF
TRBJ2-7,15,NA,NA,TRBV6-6,TGTGCCAGCAGTTACTTGACGGGTAGCTCCTACGAGCAGTACTTC,CASSYLTGSSYEQYF
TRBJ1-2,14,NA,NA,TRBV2,TGTGCCAGCAGTGAAGAAGGGACAAACTATGGCTACACCTTC,CASSEEGTNYGYTF
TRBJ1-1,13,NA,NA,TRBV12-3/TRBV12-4,TGTGCCAGCAGCCAACAGGGTTACACTGAAGCTTTCTTT,CASSQQGYTEAFF
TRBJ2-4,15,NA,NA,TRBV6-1,TGTGCCAGCAGTGAAGCTGGAGTAGCCAAAAACATTCAGTACTTC,CASSEAGVAKNIQYF
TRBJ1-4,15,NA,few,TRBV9,TGTGCCAGCAGCGTACTCGGGACACCTAATGAAAAACTGTTTTTT,CASSVLGTPNEKLFF
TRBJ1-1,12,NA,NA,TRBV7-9,TGTGCCAGCAGCTTAATAGGGAGTGAAGCTTTCTTT,CASSLIGSEAFF
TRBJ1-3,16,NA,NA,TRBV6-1,TGTGCCAGCAGTGAAGCGCTATCGGGCTCTGGAAACACCATATATTTT,CASSEALSGSGNTIYF
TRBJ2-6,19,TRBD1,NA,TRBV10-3,TGTGCCATCAGTGGGGGACCGGGACAGGGTGTAGCCGGGGCCAACGTCCTGACTTTC,CAISGGPGQGVAGANVLTF
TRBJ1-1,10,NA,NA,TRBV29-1,TGCAGCGTCCGTGACACTGAAGCTTTCTTT,CSVRDTEAFF
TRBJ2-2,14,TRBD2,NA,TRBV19,TGTGCCAGTAGGCTAGCGGGAGAAACCGGGGAGCTGTTTTTT,CASRLAGETGELFF
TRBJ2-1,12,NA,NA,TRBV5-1,TGCGCCAGCAGCGTCTCTAACAATGAGCAGTTCTTC,CASSVSNNEQFF
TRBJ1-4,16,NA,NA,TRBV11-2,TGTGCCAGCAGCCCTTCTTTGCGGAGGGCGGGTGAAAAACTGTTTTTT,CASSPSLRRAGEKLFF
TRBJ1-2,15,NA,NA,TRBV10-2,TGCGCCAGCAGTGAGGCGACAGGATCTACCTATGGCTACACCTTC,CASSEATGSTYGYTF
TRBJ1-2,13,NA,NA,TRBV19,TGTGCCAGTAGTAGACCGGGACTGGATGGCTACACCTTC,CASSRPGLDGYTF
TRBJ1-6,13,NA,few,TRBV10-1,TGCGCCAGCAGCGGGACATTGAATTCACCCCTCCACTTT,CASSGTLNSPLHF
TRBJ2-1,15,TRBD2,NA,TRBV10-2,TGCGCCAGCAGTGCCCTCCAGCGGGAGGGCAGGGAGCAGTTCTTC,CASSALQREGREQFF
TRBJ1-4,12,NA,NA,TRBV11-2,TGTGCCAGCAGCTGGCAAAATGAAAAACTGTTTTTT,CASSWQNEKLFF
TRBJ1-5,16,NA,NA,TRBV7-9,TGTGCCAGCAGTCCCCCCGGCGGCAGGGTAGACCAGCCCCAGCATTTT,CASSPPGGRVDQPQHF
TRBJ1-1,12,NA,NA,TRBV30,TGTGCCTGGAAGGGAGGTGCGGCTGAAGCTTTCTTT,CAWKGGAAEAFF
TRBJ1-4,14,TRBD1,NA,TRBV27,TGTGCCAGCAGCGGACAGGGGGGGTTGGAAAAACTGTTTTTT,CASSGQGGLEKLFF
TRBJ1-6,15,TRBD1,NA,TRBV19,TGTGCCAGTAGTCAAGGACAGGCCGTCGATTCACCCCTCCACTTT,CASSQGQAVDSPLHF
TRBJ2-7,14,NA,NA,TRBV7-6,TGTGCCAGCAGCCCCGCACTGGGCGCCTACGAGCAGTACTTC,CASSPALGAYEQYF
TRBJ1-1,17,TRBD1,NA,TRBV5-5,TGTGCCAGCAGCGTACAGGACAGGGGATTTGGTTTAACTGAAGCTTTCTTT,CASSVQDRGFGLTEAFF
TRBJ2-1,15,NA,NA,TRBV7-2,TGTGCCAGCAGCTTAGGGGCAGGGCCCTTCTATGAGCAGTTCTTC,CASSLGAGPFYEQFF
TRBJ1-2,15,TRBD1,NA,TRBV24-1,TGTGCCACCAGTGATTTAACAGGGGGCCTCTATGGCTACACCTTC,CATSDLTGGLYGYTF
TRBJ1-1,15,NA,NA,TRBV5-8,TGTGCCAGCAGCTTGGTCGAGGGAACGAACACTGAAGCTTTCTTT,CASSLVEGTNTEAFF
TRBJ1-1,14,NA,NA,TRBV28,TGTGCCAGCAGTTTATTGGTCGGGAGCACTGAAGCTTTCTTT,CASSLLVGSTEAFF
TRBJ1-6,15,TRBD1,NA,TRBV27,TGTGCCAGCAGTTTAGGCCCGGGACAGCGGTCACCCCTCCACTTT,CASSLGPGQRSPLHF
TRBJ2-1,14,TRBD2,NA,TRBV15,TGTGCCACCAGCAGAGCGGGAGGGTACAATGAGCAGTTCTTC,CATSRAGGYNEQFF
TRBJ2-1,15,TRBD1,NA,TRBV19,TGTGCCAGTAGTACAACAGGGGGCTCATACAATGAGCAGTTCTTC,CASSTTGGSYNEQFF
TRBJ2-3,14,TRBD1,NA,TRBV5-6,TGTGCCAGCAGCTCCGCGACAGGGGTGGGTACGCAGTATTTT,CASSSATGVGTQYF
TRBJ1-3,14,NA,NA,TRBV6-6,TGTGCCAGCAGCCCCATCGGGGCTGGAAACACCATATATTTT,CASSPIGAGNTIYF
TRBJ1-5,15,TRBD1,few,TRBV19,TGTGCCAGTACCCTCGACAGGGTGGGCAATCAGCCCCAGCATTTT,CASTLDRVGNQPQHF
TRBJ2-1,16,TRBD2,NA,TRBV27,TGTGCCAGCAGTAAACTCGGGACTAGCGGTGTTAATGAGCAGTTCTTC,CASSKLGTSGVNEQFF
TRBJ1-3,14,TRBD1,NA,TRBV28,TGTGCCAGCAGTTCGACAGGGATGGGAAACACCATATATTTT,CASSSTGMGNTIYF
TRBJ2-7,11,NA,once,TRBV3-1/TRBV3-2,TGTGCCAGCAGCCAACTTCACGAGCAGTACTTC,CASSQLHEQYF
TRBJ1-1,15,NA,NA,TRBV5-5,TGTGCCAGCAGCTTGGCAGGGCAGCTGAACACTGAAGCTTTCTTT,CASSLAGQLNTEAFF